Below, one TCR beta chain is given with its context. Ages ranged from 18 to 89 years, with residence in 24 US areas. In assigning cohorts, the study relied on participant-reported clinical history. Each exposed participant met a COVID-19 case in the 2 weeks preceding study entry. The entry originates in a study of blood T cell repertoires in COVID-19. Authors' analysis steps: Researchers report that nucleated cell counts were estimated from reference gene primer amplification. TCRdb's copy holds only in-frame clones and misses some; the assay was immunoSEQ multiplex PCR. The DNA gave D and trimming, while V, J and clone size come from that table. The profile shows 110,000 to 150,000 clones, 84% of them singletons. The specimen sequenced was PBMCs or T cells enriched from blood (not recorded which). This receptor was taken from a woman under 30 who had been exposed to COVID-19.

CDR3 nucleotide sequence: TGTGCCAGCAGTTCGACTAGCGGGAATAAAATGACGAATGAGCAGTTCTTC. It specifies CASSSTSGNKMTNEQFF. The J gene is TRBJ2-1, the V gene TRBV28; 11 bases are a match to TRBD2. The CDR3 has 17 amino acids. J gave up 7 bases and V 4 bases, and 12 bases lay outside the gene matches. The germline CDR1 and CDR2 sequences are MDHEN and SYDVKM.